A selection of T cell receptor beta chains follows, all from one sample in a study of T-cell reconstitution after alpha-beta-depleted transplantation in children. Using its own MiXCR run on the PCR reads, TCRdb lists one record per CDR3 protein. The table lists about a million distinct CDR3 sequences, roughly 29% of them singletons. Sample: PBMCs, mostly from graft donor cells, taken 360 days after TCRalphabeta/CD19-depleted stem cell transplant. These receptor sequences come from a boy under two years old who had a stem cell transplant for SCID, so the T cells may come from the graft donor. Each CDR3 is given with its conserved first and last residue. D genes are given only for firm matches. Clone size appears in some rows only: once, few, many, or a class for an expanded clone.

d_call clone_size j_call v_call cdr3_aa cdr3_nt
- - TRBJ1-6 TRBV12-3/TRBV12-4 CASRNPGLYNSPLHF TGTGCCAGCAGAAATCCGGGTTTATATAATTCACCCCTCCACTTT
TRBD1 few TRBJ2-7 TRBV4-1 CASSQAPGQGWYEQYF TGCGCCAGCAGCCAAGCGCCGGGACAGGGGTGGTACGAGCAGTACTTC
- - TRBJ2-7 TRBV12-3/TRBV12-4 CASSFEVYLYEQYF TGTGCCAGCAGTTTTGAGGTTTACCTCTACGAGCAGTACTTC
- few TRBJ2-7 TRBV3-1 CASSYSGYSSYEQYF TGTGCCAGCAGTTACAGTGGCTATAGCTCCTACGAGCAGTACTTC
- - TRBJ1-1 TRBV18 CASSPPPLGRGTAFF TGTGCCAGCTCACCACCTCCCCTCGGGAGGGGGACAGCTTTCTTT
- - TRBJ2-7 TRBV2 CASSEEVASAYEQYF TGTGCCAGCAGTGAAGAAGTGGCTAGCGCGTACGAGCAGTACTTC
- - TRBJ1-2 TRBV13 CASSLMTEATYGYTF TGTGCCAGCAGCTTAATGACAGAGGCGACCTATGGCTACACCTTC
- few TRBJ2-1 TRBV6-5 CASSYRGNRPETFF TGTGCCAGCAGTTACAGGGGTAACAGGCCCGAGACGTTCTTC
- few TRBJ2-1 TRBV5-1 CASSLASRYNEQFF TGCGCCAGCAGCTTGGCCAGTCGGTACAATGAGCAGTTCTTC
- - TRBJ2-1 TRBV7-8 CASLPGRRSSYNEQFF TGTGCCAGCCTCCCTGGGAGGCGTAGCTCCTACAATGAGCAGTTCTTC
- - TRBJ1-1 TRBV29-1 CSVVFLGTEAFF TGCAGCGTTGTATTCCTGGGGACTGAAGCTTTCTTT